This T cell receptor (beta chain) was recorded in a study of blood T cell repertoires in COVID-19. The wider study: PBMCs, B-cell-depleted T cells, or T cells provided the cDNA or gDNA that made up the material.

In the original processing: Counts of nucleated cells, estimated from reference gene primer amplification, were obtained. Assay used: immunoSEQ multiplex PCR; TCRdb lists only in-frame clones, some missing. V and J calls and clone size are given by that table; D and trimming were obtained from the DNA. In the table there are 95,000 to 150,000 clones, roughly four fifths of which are singletons. V lost 2 bases, J lost 4 bases, and 8 bases stayed unmatched. Germline V CDR1 and CDR2: SGHNT, YYREEE (reference sequence). This CDR3 has 15 residues. The sample taken for sequencing was peripheral blood. The TCR sequence derives from a woman aged 50 to 60 with acute or convalescent COVID-19. The chain joins TRBV5-4 to TRBJ2-5; 7 bases align to TRBD2. The CDR3 sequence is CASSFQSSGTETQYF. The CDR3 coding sequence is TGTGCCAGCAGCTTCCAATCCAGCGGGACAGAGACCCAGTACTTC. The whole variable domain, remainder taken from reference TRBV5-4 and TRBJ2-5, is ETGVTQSPTHLIKTRGQQVTLRCSSQSGHNTVSWYQQALGQGPQFIFQYYREEENGRGNFPPRFSGLQFPNYSSELNVNALELDDSALYLCASSFQSSGTETQYFGPGTRLLVL.